This T cell receptor (beta chain) was documented in a study of T-cell reconstitution after alpha-beta-depleted transplantation in children. Using unique molecular identifiers, the investigators prepared the TCRbeta library. MiXCR, applied by TCRdb to the PCR reads, yields one record per CDR3 protein. Among around 200,000 distinct CDR3 sequences, roughly a tenth were seen once, and the ten largest hold roughly 27%. Germline V gene lookup returns CDR1 SGHRS and CDR2 YFSETQ. The CDR3 contains 14 residues. V lost 1 base and J lost 0, with 7 bases in between. This clonotype was recorded at least ten times.

Sequenced material: PBMCs, taken before TCRalphabeta/CD19-depleted stem cell transplant. The chain uses TRBV5-1 and TRBJ1-1; D call uncertain. The TCR originated in a child under two years old with acute myeloid leukemia, due to receive a stem cell transplant. The CDR3 here is CASSLTGMNTEAFF. CDR3 nucleotides: TGCGCCAGCAGCTTGACGGGGATGAACACTGAAGCTTTCTTT. The whole variable domain, filled in from reference TRBV5-1 and TRBJ1-1, reads KAGVTQTPRYLIKTRGQQVTLSCSPISGHRSVSWYQQTPGQGLQFLFEYFSETQRNKGNFPGRFSGRQFSNSRSEMNVSTLELGDSALYLCASSLTGMNTEAFFGQGTRLTVV.